This is a list of T cell receptor beta chains from one sample in a study of Ad26.COV2.S vaccination and SARS-CoV-2 variants. Libraries were prepared by immunoSEQ multiplex PCR; TCRdb keeps only in-frame clonotypes and omits some of them. The sample comprises around 380,000 clones, approximately 90% of which are singletons, and 3.5% rests with the top ten. Sample: peripheral blood, taken in a trial of Ad26.COV2.S vaccine versus placebo. These receptors all stem from a person between 18 and 60 years old who received the Ad26.COV2.S COVID-19 vaccine or a placebo. Each CDR3 is given with its conserved first and last residue. D genes are given only for firm matches.

j_call d_call v_call cdr3_nt cdr3_aa
TRBJ1-5 TRBD1 TRBV2 TGTGCCAGCAGTGGGACAGGGGTAAGTCAGCCCCAGCATTTT CASSGTGVSQPQHF
TRBJ1-2 - TRBV6-5 TGTGCCAGCAGTCGCACCCAAGGGGGCTATGGCTACACCTTC CASSRTQGGYGYTF
TRBJ1-3 - TRBV7-2 TGTGCCAGCAGCTTCGCAGGGAGTCGTGGAAACACCATATATTTT CASSFAGSRGNTIYF
TRBJ2-1 TRBD2 TRBV18 TGTGCCAGCTCCCGAATAGGCCCAGCGGGGGACAATGAGCAGTTCTTC CASSRIGPAGDNEQFF
TRBJ1-1 - TRBV12-3/TRBV12-4 TGTGCCAGCAGTTTACAGGAGAACACTGAAGCTTTCTTT CASSLQENTEAFF
TRBJ1-4 - TRBV4-3 TGCGCCAGCAGCCGAAGCAACGGGGTTGGGGATGAAAAACTGTTTTTT CASSRSNGVGDEKLFF
TRBJ2-2 TRBD2 TRBV10-2 TGCGCCAGCACCCTAGCGGGGGGGAACACCGGGGAGCTGTTTTTT CASTLAGGNTGELFF
TRBJ2-3 - TRBV24-1 TGTGCCACCAGTGATTTTGGGACGGCGAGCACAGATACGCAGTATTTT CATSDFGTASTDTQYF
TRBJ2-7 TRBD1 TRBV19 TGTGCCAGTAGAGGAGGGCGAACCGGGACAGGGGGTTACGAGCAGTACTTC CASRGGRTGTGGYEQYF
TRBJ2-4 TRBD1 TRBV19 TGTGCCATTCCACAGGGGGCCAAAAACATTCAGTACTTC CAIPQGAKNIQYF
TRBJ2-7 TRBD2 TRBV15 TGTGCCACCAATGGGACTAGGATGGGCGAGCAGTACTTC CATNGTRMGEQYF
TRBJ1-2 TRBD1 TRBV5-6 TGTGCCAGCAGCCTCGACAGGGGGCACGGCTACACCTTC CASSLDRGHGYTF
TRBJ2-1 TRBD2 TRBV2 TGTGCCAGCATGATAACTAGCGGGGGTTACAATGAGCAGTTCTTC CASMITSGGYNEQFF
TRBJ2-7 - TRBV29-1 TGCAGCGTTGCTCCGGACAGTAGTTTCGAGCAGTACTTC CSVAPDSSFEQYF
TRBJ2-2 TRBD1 TRBV4-1 TGCGCCAGCAGCCCCACCTGGGACAGGGGGCCGGACACCGGGGAGCTGTTTTTT CASSPTWDRGPDTGELFF